Presented here are 11 T cell receptor beta chains from one specimen sequenced in a study of human T cells and chemical hapten exposure. TCRdb ran MiXCR on the RACE reads and lists one entry per CDR3 protein. The sample gives nearly 95,000 distinct CDR3 sequences, approximately 10% of which show up once; less than 2.5% is in the top ten. Time point indicated: patch test 2, 6 weeks after DPC sensitization. Treatment of the sample: therapeutic diphenylcyclopropenone sensitization with weekly scalp DPC. Sequences were derived from whole blood, sampled in connection with sensitization to the hapten diphenylcyclopropenone (DPC). The receptors shown here come from a man in his forties or fifties with alopecia areata. Some clones in this sample may be carry-over from other donors' samples.

The J gene is TRBJ2-2, the V gene TRBV20-1, with TRBD2 matching 8 bases. J lost 5 bases, V lost 7 bases, and 12 bases had no gene match. This CDR3 is 15 amino acids long. Germline V gene lookup returns CDR1 DFQATT and CDR2 SNEGSKA (reference sequence). CDR3 sequence: CSGRTGGKETGELFF. CDR3 coding DNA: TGCAGTGGCAGAACGGGGGGGAAAGAAACCGGGGAGCTGTTTTTT.

This clonotype was seen a handful of times. The V and J genes are TRBV7-2 and TRBJ2-7, with 12 bases lining up with TRBD1. This CDR3 comprises 13 residues. From germline, CDR1 is SGHTA and CDR2 FQGNSA. Trimming removed 4 bases from V and 10 bases from J; junction bases left unmatched: 5. This CDR3 reads CASSSGQGAPQYV. The CDR3 region has the DNA TGTGCCAGCAGCTCGGGACAGGGGGCCCCACAGTACGTC.

This clonotype was seen a few times. This chain links TRBV7-9 with TRBJ1-5; 9 positions agree with TRBD1. The CDR3 sequence is 15 residues long. In germline, CDR1 is SEHNR, CDR2 FQNEAQ (reference sequence). V was pared by 4 bases and J by 4 bases, with 5 bases of the junction left unmatched. CDR3 bases: TGTGCCAGCAGCTCCCGGGACAGGGATAATCAGCCCCAGCATTTT. It encodes CASSSRDRDNQPQHF.

This clonotype was counted at least ten times. In DNA, the CDR3 is TGTGCCAGCAGCTCCGGGGTCAGGGCTGACACCATATATTTT. It is translated as CASSSGVRADTIYF. The genes are TRBV9 and TRBJ1-3; a possible D gene is TRBD1 (5 bases). The CDR3 contains 14 residues. V dropped 4 bases and J dropped 8 bases, with 16 bases sitting between them. The germline gives CDR1 SGDLS, CDR2 YYNGEE.

There are a few counts of this clonotype. The chain has TRBV12-3 or TRBV12-4 and TRBJ2-1; D might be TRBD2 (6 bases). The CDR3 has 13 residues. Trimming took off 9 bases at V and 8 bases at J, with 17 bases between the two ends. CDR3 in DNA: TGTGCCAGAGGCCAAGGAGGGCGGGATGAGCAGTTCTTC. It is translated as CARGQGGRDEQFF.

This sequence joins TRBV6-2 or TRBV6-3 and TRBJ2-7; possibly TRBD2 for D (5 bases). The V and J ends lost 4 bases and 2 bases respectively, with 12 bases between them. Per germline, CDR1 MNHEY and CDR2 SVGEGT. This CDR3 is built from 14 residues. CDR3 loop: CASSSPSGAYEQYF. The CDR3 region has the DNA TGTGCCAGCAGTTCTCCCTCCGGGGCCTACGAGCAGTACTTC.

The V call is TRBV4-3, the J call TRBJ2-3; either TRBD1 or TRBD2 may fit D (5 bases each). This CDR3 has 17 residues. Germline CDR1 and CDR2: LGHNA and YSLEER. V shed 0 bases and J shed 2 bases, with 15 bases lying between them. The CDR3 region has the DNA TGCGCCAGCAGCCAAGAAGGGTTACGGGGCCCCACAGATACGCAGTATTTT. Translation gives CASSQEGLRGPTDTQYF.

The V call is TRBV6-2 or TRBV6-3, the J call TRBJ2-7; 8 bases line up with TRBD2. Germline V gives CDR1 MNHEY, CDR2 SVGEGT. The V gene end was trimmed by 5 bases and the J gene end by 13 bases; junction bases not matched to a gene: 22. This CDR3 region has 16 residues. The CDR3 reads CASSTEMAGTRANPYV. CDR3 bases: TGTGCCAGCAGTACGGAGATGGCCGGGACTAGGGCAAATCCTTACGTC.

This clonotype was observed at least ten times. The rearrangement joins TRBV7-2 to TRBJ2-7, with TRBD1 identical over 7 bases. The CDR3 totals 14 residues. The V gene's germline CDR1 is SGHTA and CDR2 FQGNSA. The V and J ends lost 4 bases and 1 base, in that order; junction bases with no gene match: 4. The CDR3 bases are TGTGCCAGCAGCTCACAGACAGGGTCCTACGAGCAGTACTTC. Protein: CASSSQTGSYEQYF.

This chain joins TRBV5-4 and TRBJ2-7; 8 nucleotides align to TRBD2. The germline CDR1 and CDR2 sequences are SGHNT and YYREEE (reference sequence). This CDR3 is 15 amino acids long. The V and J ends lost 4 bases and 6 bases, in that order; junction bases with no gene match: 12. CDR3 DNA sequence: TGTGCCAGCAGCGGTGGAGCGGGAGAAGTTGCCGAGCAGTACTTC. Encoded protein: CASSGGAGEVAEQYF.

V gene TRBV7-2 combines with J gene TRBJ2-5; D call uncertain. Germline V gene sequence: CDR1 SGHTA, CDR2 FQGNSA. Trimming pared 4 bases from V and 2 bases from J, leaving 8 bases between. The CDR3 consists of 13 residues. CDR3 protein: CASSSQVQETQYF. The CDR3 DNA follows: TGTGCCAGCAGCTCGCAGGTACAAGAGACCCAGTACTTC.